Below, 3 T cell receptor beta chains from the same sample are listed, as sequenced in a study of cytomegalovirus exposure and HLA in healthy donors. Vbeta (60) and Jbeta (13) primers were used in the PCR. Some clones are missing from TCRdb's copy, which holds only in-frame ones; the method was immunoSEQ multiplex PCR. Among 170,000 or so clones listed, approximately 78% were seen once. The specimen sequenced was PBMCs. The receptors were gathered from a woman between 45 and 60 years old in good health and CMV-seropositive.

This chain joins TRBV27 and TRBJ2-7, with TRBD1 matching 7 bases. The CDR3 spans 14 residues. The germline CDR1 and CDR2 sequences are MNHEY and SMNVEV (reference sequence). Trimming at V came to 5 bases and at J to 1 base, leaving 5 bases not matched to a gene. In DNA, the CDR3 is TGTGCCAGCAGTGACCCGGACAGGTCCTACGAGCAGTACTTC. This codes for CASSDPDRSYEQYF.

V usage is TRBV10-3 and J usage is TRBJ2-7, with D unclear. The CDR3 has 12 residues. V shed 4 bases and J shed 0 bases, with 4 bases lying between them. The V gene's germline CDR1 is ENHRY and CDR2 SYGVKD. The CDR3 protein is CAISGASYEQYF. DNA of the CDR3: TGTGCCATCAGTGGGGCCTCCTACGAGCAGTACTTC.

This clone was detected only once. This chain uses TRBV2 with TRBJ1-1; possible D gene TRBD1, 5 bases. Germline V gene lookup returns CDR1 SNHLY and CDR2 FYNNEI. V lost 5 bases to trimming and J lost 3 bases, with 16 bases between them. The CDR3 runs 15 residues. The CDR3 DNA is TGTGCCAGCAGTCCGCCCGGGGGATGGGACACTGAAGCTTTCTTT. This encodes CASSPPGGWDTEAFF.